Here is one T cell receptor (beta chain) with its context. In the source study's methods: Quantification of nucleated cells was approximated via reference gene primer amplification. Only in-frame clones appear in the TCRdb table, and some are missing; sequencing was by immunoSEQ multiplex PCR. V, J and clone size are taken as reported in that table, and D and trimming were inferred from the DNA itself. The data show approximately 150,000 clones, more than 60% seen once. This sample was included in a study of blood T cell repertoires in COVID-19. Study at large: The origin of the acute and convalescent COVID-19 samples was the United States, Italy and Spain. The analysed material was cDNA or gDNA that came from T cells, B-cell-depleted T cells, or PBMCs.

Specimen: peripheral blood. The sequence derives from a woman aged 60 to 75 with acute or convalescent COVID-19.

CDR3 bases: TGTGCCAGCAGTTACAGCGGTCTACAGGGTTCCGGGGAGCTGTTTTTT. It yields the protein CASSYSGLQGSGELFF. This chain connects TRBV6-5 to TRBJ2-2, with D perhaps TRBD1 (6 bases). The germline V and J ends were trimmed by 2 bases and 6 bases, with 16 bases remaining between them. Germline V CDR1 and CDR2: MNHEY, SVGAGI. The CDR3 has 16 amino acids.